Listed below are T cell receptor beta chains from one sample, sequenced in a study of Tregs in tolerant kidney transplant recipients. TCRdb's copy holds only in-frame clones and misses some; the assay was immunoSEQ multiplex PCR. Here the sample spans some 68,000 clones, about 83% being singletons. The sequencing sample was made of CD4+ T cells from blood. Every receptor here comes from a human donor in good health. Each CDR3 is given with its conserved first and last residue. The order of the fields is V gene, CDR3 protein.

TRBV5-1	CASSWIRTGRNEKLFF
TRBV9	CASEPGQGYGYTF
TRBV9	CASSAGGLEETQYF
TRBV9	CASSVGDRGSLGGYTF
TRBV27	CASSLRGQGRSPLHF
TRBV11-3	CASSTGTPHETQYF
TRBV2	CASSETGSREQYF
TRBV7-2	CASSVDGAIGSEQYF
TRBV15	CATSSRGGGGGANVLTF
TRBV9	CASSVRTGWSDTQYF
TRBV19	CASSIRLAGGLDTQYF
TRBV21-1	CASSKSGLPPGAYNEQFF
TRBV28	CASRASGTAYGYTF
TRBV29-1	CSVGDRWFLSGYTF
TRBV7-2	CASSPPGLGHYTQYF
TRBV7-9	CASSPDNYGYTF
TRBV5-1	CASSYRQGSNYEQYF
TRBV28	CASSLNPSGRAEDTQYF
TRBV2	CASVRTSGSLLETQYF
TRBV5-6	CASSLPVGGYTF
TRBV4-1	CASSPPLTGSDTQYF
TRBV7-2	CASSLASGNTEAFF
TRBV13	CASSLNGLALDTQYF
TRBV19	CASSTLGAYEQYF
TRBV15	CATSGRLAAPRETQYF
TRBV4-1	CASLQIGGAKDGELFF
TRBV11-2	CASSPTPGGYEQYF
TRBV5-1	CASSLVVAVTDTQYF
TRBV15	CATSSERGSSYEQYF
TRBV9	CASSKSQGFVNTIYF
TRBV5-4	CASSLGPGATNEKLFF
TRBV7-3	CASAAGVRRELFF
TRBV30	CAWSVTRYNSPLHF
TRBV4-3	CASSPGTRETQYF
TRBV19	CASSQDSRLQPQHF